Listed here are 19 T cell receptor beta chains from one sample, sequenced in a study of T-cell reconstitution after alpha-beta-depleted transplantation in children (dated by TCRdb to between 2015 and 2016). The library was prepared using PCR. Instrument used: Illumina HiSeq 2500. TCR library preparation used molecular barcoding, with unique molecular identifiers applied to normalize quantification of the TCRbeta repertoire. TCRdb reran the public reads through fastp at Q25 and MiXCR, keeping productive beta chains. Each entry is one CDR3 protein sequence, shown with its most common DNA and genes. The sample records more than 150,000 distinct CDR3 sequences, approximately 15% of which are singletons. 13% of the sample goes to the ten largest clones. This specimen consisted of PBMCs from the stem cell graft donor, obtained from the stem cell graft. Receptors originate from a human donor who donated a stem cell graft to a child with acute lymphoblastic leukemia.

This clonotype was seen ten or more times. This chain joins TRBV4-1 and TRBJ2-7, with D unresolved. Germline V gene sequence: CDR1 MGHRA, CDR2 YSYEKL. V was clipped by 3 bases and J by 3 bases, with 3 bases between them. The CDR3 has 11 amino acids. The CDR3 protein is CASSHGYEQYF. Here the CDR3 DNA reads TGCGCCAGCAGCCACGGCTACGAGCAGTACTTC.

This clonotype has ten or more counts. J is TRBJ1-5 and V is TRBV6-6; 7 bases agree with TRBD1. J was trimmed by 6 bases and V by 6 bases; bases with no gene match: 11. Germline V gene lookup returns CDR1 MNHNY and CDR2 SVGAGI (reference sequence). This CDR3 is built from 15 residues. The CDR3 reads CASSQYRGGGQPQHF. The CDR3 coding sequence is TGTGCCAGCAGCCAATACAGGGGCGGAGGTCAGCCCCAGCATTTT.

This chain links TRBV5-1 with TRBJ1-2; TRBD1 is a possible D gene (6 bases). The CDR3 covers 16 residues. V dropped 3 bases and J dropped 4 bases, with 19 bases sitting between them. The germline V gene encodes CDR1 SGHRS and CDR2 YFSETQ. Here the CDR3 DNA reads TGCGCCAGCAGCTGGACGGCAATAGGGGGGCTCTATGGCTACACCTTC. As protein: CASSWTAIGGLYGYTF.

In regard to this clonotype: At one end, the junction sequence differs from germline, possibly due to a read error. This chain connects TRBV3-1 to TRBJ2-5, with a weak D call TRBD2 (6 bases). Per the germline V gene, CDR1 is LGHDT and CDR2 is YNNKEL (reference sequence). The CDR3 length is 17 residues. CDR3 in amino acids: CASCQVPDGSGQETQYF. The CDR3 region has the DNA TGTGCCAGCTGCCAAGTCCCTGACGGTAGCGGACAAGAGACCCAGTACTTC.

The rearrangement links TRBV29-1 to TRBJ2-7, with D possibly matching TRBD1 (6 bases). Looked up from germline, CDR1 is SQVTM and CDR2 is ANQGSEA. This CDR3 is 14 amino acids long. V lost 0 bases and J 3 bases, leaving 12 bases between the germline ends. The CDR3 reads CSVEDSQTGYEQYF. In DNA, the CDR3 is TGCAGCGTTGAAGACTCCCAGACAGGCTACGAGCAGTACTTC.

This clonotype was seen at least ten times. The chain carries TRBV5-1 and TRBJ2-3, with D unresolved. CDR3 length: 14 residues. Germline CDR1 reads SGHRS; CDR2 reads YFSETQ. Deletions cut 4 bases from V and 2 bases from J, with 11 bases between. The CDR3 reads CASSHGRDTDTQYF. Here the CDR3 DNA reads TGCGCCAGCAGCCACGGACGAGACACAGATACGCAGTATTTT.

This clonotype showed up just once. The gene calls are TRBV6-4 and TRBJ1-1; D possibly corresponds to TRBD1 (5 bases). This CDR3 has 15 amino acids. V lost 4 bases, J lost 6 bases, and 18 bases lay in between. In germline, CDR1 is MRHNA, CDR2 SNTAGT. The CDR3 region is CASSGTGNGAAEAFF. As DNA, the CDR3 is TGTGCCAGCAGTGGTACGGGGAATGGGGCTGCTGAAGCTTTCTTT.

The sample holds many counts of this clonotype. The chain has TRBV5-4 and TRBJ2-7, with 7 positions matching TRBD2. There are 18 residues in the CDR3. The junction had 15 bases not matched to a gene; V was cut back by 0 bases and J by 3 bases. Germline lookup yields CDR1 SGHNT and CDR2 YYREEE (reference sequence). As DNA, the CDR3 is TGTGCCAGCAGCTTGGGGGGGAGGGGTAGCGACCCAAGCTACGAGCAGTACTTC. As protein: CASSLGGRGSDPSYEQYF.

This clonotype has ten or more counts. The V and J genes are TRBV7-2 and TRBJ2-1; tentative D call: TRBD2 (6 bases). The V end was cut by 5 bases, the J end by 11 bases, with 13 bases between. CDR1 SGHTA and CDR2 FQGNSA come from the germline V gene. The CDR3 extends over 12 amino acids. CDR3: CASSAGGYKQFF. DNA of the CDR3: TGTGCCAGCAGCGCCGGGGGATATAAGCAGTTCTTC.

This clonotype has at least ten counts. This chain connects TRBV6-1 to TRBJ1-5, with D hard to call. Trimming shortened V by 6 bases and J by 0 bases, and 12 bases separated the two germline ends. This CDR3 region has 15 residues. Germline V CDR1 and CDR2: MNHNS, SASEGT. The CDR3 loop is CASSPVGYSNQPQHF. The DNA of the CDR3 is TGTGCCAGCAGCCCCGTAGGGTATAGCAATCAGCCCCAGCATTTT.

To note about this clonotype: A much larger clone is a single base away; this may be a read error. The chain has TRBV27 and TRBJ2-3; tentatively, D is TRBD2 (6 bases). Trimming cost V 10 bases and J 0 bases, with 17 bases left between them. Germline lookup yields CDR1 MNHEY and CDR2 SMNVEV (reference sequence). This CDR3 has 15 residues. CDR3 sequence: CATSRGRTSTDTQYF. CDR3 in DNA: TGTGCCACCTCTCGGGGGAGGACTAGCACAGATACGCAGTATTTT.

In its sample, this clonotype was seen many times. The chain couples TRBV6-1 to TRBJ1-4; D is undetermined. V was cut by 7 bases and J by 4 bases, with 16 bases left in between. This CDR3 is 15 amino acids long. Germline lookup yields CDR1 MNHNS and CDR2 SASEGT. CDR3 sequence (DNA): TGTGCCAGCATGAACGCTCGGCGCCTTAATGAAAAACTGTTTTTT. Amino acid sequence: CASMNARRLNEKLFF.

The sample holds many counts of this clonotype. The V and J genes are TRBV7-8 and TRBJ1-1; D uncertain. The CDR3 length is 16 residues. Germline V lookup: CDR1 SGHVS, CDR2 FQNEAQ. The V end was cut by 5 bases, the J end by 0 bases, with 16 bases between. CDR3 DNA: TGTGCCAGCAGCCTAGAGGGAGGTCTGATGAACACTGAAGCTTTCTTT. Its translation is CASSLEGGLMNTEAFF.

This clonotype showed up many times. The gene calls are TRBV5-1 and TRBJ2-7; 9 bases line up with TRBD2. The germline CDR1 and CDR2 sequences are SGHRS and YFSETQ. This CDR3 comprises 16 residues. The J segment lost 7 bases and the V segment lost 0 bases, leaving 11 bases of the junction unmatched. CDR3 loop: CASSLGIVSGSWEQYF. CDR3 nucleotide sequence: TGCGCCAGCAGCTTGGGAATTGTTAGCGGGAGTTGGGAGCAGTACTTC.

The chain carries TRBV12-3 or TRBV12-4 and TRBJ2-1; weak D call: TRBD2 (6 bases). V lost 2 bases to trimming and J lost 10 bases, with 9 bases between them. This CDR3 spans 12 amino acids. Here the CDR3 reads CASSLIGSEQFF. CDR3 nucleotides: TGTGCCAGCAGTTTAATCGGGAGCGAGCAGTTCTTC.

There are many counts of this clonotype. The chain uses TRBV12-3 or TRBV12-4 and TRBJ2-1; weak D call: TRBD2 (5 bases). V was trimmed by 6 bases and J by 0 bases, leaving 18 bases between them. The CDR3 contains 17 residues. The CDR3 nucleotides read TGTGCCAGCAGCACCCGGGTGGGGAGAGCCTCCTACAATGAGCAGTTCTTC. Protein sequence: CASSTRVGRASYNEQFF.

Ten or more counts support this clonotype. This sequence joins TRBV15 and TRBJ1-6, with a tentative D call TRBD1 (5 bases). The CDR3 spans 14 residues. Germline lookup yields CDR1 LNHNV and CDR2 YYDKDF (reference sequence). V shed 2 bases and J shed 7 bases, with 9 bases lying between them. The CDR3 loop reads CATSRQGWNSPLHF. CDR3 nucleotide sequence: TGTGCCACCAGCAGACAGGGTTGGAATTCACCCCTCCACTTT.

The chain uses TRBV5-1 and TRBJ2-3, with D hard to call. The V end lost 0 bases, the J end lost 2 bases, and 7 bases lay between the germline ends. The CDR3 has 14 amino acids. From germline, CDR1 is SGHRS and CDR2 YFSETQ. CDR3 protein: CASSLGLITDTQYF. DNA of the CDR3: TGCGCCAGCAGCTTGGGACTTATCACAGATACGCAGTATTTT. Full variable domain (remainder filled in from reference TRBV5-1 and TRBJ2-3): KAGVTQTPRYLIKTRGQQVTLSCSPISGHRSVSWYQQTPGQGLQFLFEYFSETQRNKGNFPGRFSGRQFSNSRSEMNVSTLELGDSALYLCASSLGLITDTQYFGPGTRLTVL.

The chain joins TRBV7-9 to TRBJ1-1, with TRBD1 identical over 7 bases. The CDR3 has 15 amino acids. Germline V lookup: CDR1 SEHNR, CDR2 FQNEAQ (reference sequence). The V gene end was trimmed by 1 base and the J gene end by 2 bases; junction bases not matched to a gene: 4. The CDR3 loop is CASSLGDRYNTEAFF. As DNA, the CDR3 is TGTGCCAGCAGCTTAGGGGACAGATATAACACTGAAGCTTTCTTT. The whole variable domain, remainder taken from reference TRBV7-9 and TRBJ1-1, is DTGVSQNPRHKITKRGQNVTFRCDPISEHNRLYWYRQTLGQGPEFLTYFQNEAQLEKSRLLSDRFSAERPKGSFSTLEIQRTEQGDSAMYLCASSLGDRYNTEAFFGQGTRLTVV.